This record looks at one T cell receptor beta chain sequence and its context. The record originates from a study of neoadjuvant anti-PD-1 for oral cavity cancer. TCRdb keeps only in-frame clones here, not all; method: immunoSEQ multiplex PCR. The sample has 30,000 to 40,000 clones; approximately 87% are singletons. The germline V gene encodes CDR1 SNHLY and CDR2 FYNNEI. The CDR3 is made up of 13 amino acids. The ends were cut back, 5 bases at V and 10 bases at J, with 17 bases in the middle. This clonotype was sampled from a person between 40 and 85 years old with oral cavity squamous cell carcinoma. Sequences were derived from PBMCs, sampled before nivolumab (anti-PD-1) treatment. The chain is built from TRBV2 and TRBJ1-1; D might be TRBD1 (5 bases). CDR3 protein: CASSLGRTGTAFF. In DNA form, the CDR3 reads TGTGCCAGCAGTCTCGGTCGTACTGGGACAGCTTTCTTT.